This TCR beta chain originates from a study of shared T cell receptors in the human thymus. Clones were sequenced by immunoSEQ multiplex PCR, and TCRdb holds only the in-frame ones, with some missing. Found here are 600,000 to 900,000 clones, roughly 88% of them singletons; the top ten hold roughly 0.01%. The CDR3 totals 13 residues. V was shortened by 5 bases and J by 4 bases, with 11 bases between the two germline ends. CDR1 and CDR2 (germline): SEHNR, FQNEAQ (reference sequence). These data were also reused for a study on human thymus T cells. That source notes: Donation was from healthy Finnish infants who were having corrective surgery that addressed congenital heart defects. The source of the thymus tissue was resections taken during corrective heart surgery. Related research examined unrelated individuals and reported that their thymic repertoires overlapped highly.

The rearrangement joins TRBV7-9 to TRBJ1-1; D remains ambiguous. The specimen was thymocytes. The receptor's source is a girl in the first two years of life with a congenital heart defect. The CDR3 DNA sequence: TGTGCCAGCAGCGCCGGTTTCACCACTGAAGCTTTCTTT. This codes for CASSAGFTTEAFF.